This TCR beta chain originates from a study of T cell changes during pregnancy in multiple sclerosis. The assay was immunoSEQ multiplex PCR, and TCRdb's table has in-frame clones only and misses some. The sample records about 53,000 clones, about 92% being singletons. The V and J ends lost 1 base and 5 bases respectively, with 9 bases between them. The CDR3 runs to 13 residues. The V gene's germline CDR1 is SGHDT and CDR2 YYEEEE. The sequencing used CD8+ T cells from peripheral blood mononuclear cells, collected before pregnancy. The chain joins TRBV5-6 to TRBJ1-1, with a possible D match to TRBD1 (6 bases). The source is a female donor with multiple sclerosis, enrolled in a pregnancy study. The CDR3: CASSLWGRTEAFF. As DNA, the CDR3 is TGTGCCAGCAGCTTGTGGGGGCGGACTGAAGCTTTCTTT.